This T cell receptor (beta chain) is from a study of blood T cell repertoires in COVID-19. Here immunoSEQ multiplex PCR was the method, and the copy in TCRdb shows in-frame clones only, minus some. The sample contains some 110,000 clones, about 79% of which appear only once. The CDR3 runs 13 residues. Trimming stripped 6 bases from V and 2 bases from J, with 10 bases between. Per the germline V gene, CDR1 is MNHEY and CDR2 is SMNVEV (reference sequence). Sequenced sample: peripheral blood. This clonotype was sampled from a man older than 75 with COVID-19, enrolled during active disease. V and J are TRBV27 and TRBJ1-2; D remains unclear. In nucleotides, the CDR3 is TGTGCCAGCAGCCCTTTCCAGAACTATGGCTACACCTTC. The encoded protein is CASSPFQNYGYTF.